Listed here are 11 T cell receptor beta chains from one sample, sequenced in a study of control samples from healthy donors and cancer patients. Libraries were prepared by immunoSEQ multiplex PCR; TCRdb keeps only in-frame clonotypes and omits some of them. The sample holds about 180,000 clones, 90% seen once. The specimen was blood. Every receptor here comes from a woman aged 45-59 years in good health.

The chain carries TRBV9 and TRBJ2-1; 9 positions agree with TRBD2. The V segment lost 2 bases and the J segment 7 bases; nucleotides outside the gene matches: 10. Germline V gene sequence: CDR1 SGDLS, CDR2 YYNGEE. The CDR3 consists of 16 residues. This CDR3 reads CASSVLAGIGANEQFF. The CDR3, as DNA: TGTGCCAGCAGCGTTCTAGCGGGAATTGGTGCGAATGAGCAGTTCTTC.

The chain combines TRBV27 with TRBJ2-6, with 8 bases aligning to TRBD1. The V and J ends lost 5 bases and 6 bases, in that order; junction bases with no gene match: 3. Germline CDR1 is MNHEY and CDR2 is SMNVEV (reference sequence). The CDR3 has 14 amino acids. The CDR3 spells CASSQGALANVLTF. CDR3 DNA sequence: TGTGCCAGCAGTCAGGGGGCACTGGCCAACGTCCTGACTTTC.

This clone was seen more than once but under ten times. The V call is TRBV3-1 (or the pseudogene TRBV3-2), the J call TRBJ1-2; D not resolved. The CDR3 has 12 residues. Trimming cost V 1 base and J 4 bases, with 4 bases left between them. Germline assignment: CDR1 LGHDT and CDR2 YNNKEL (reference sequence). This CDR3 reads CASSQARYGYTF. CDR3 coding DNA: TGTGCCAGCAGCCAAGCTCGCTATGGCTACACCTTC.

This clone was seen once. CDR3 in DNA: TGTGCCACCAGTGATTCCTTCAAGACAGGGACTAGGCAGTTCTTC. This codes for CATSDSFKTGTRQFF. This sequence joins TRBV24-1 and TRBJ2-1; the D gene is possibly TRBD2 (8 bases). This CDR3 region has 15 residues. Trimming cost V 2 bases and J 12 bases, with 19 bases left between them. Germline CDR1 and CDR2: KGHDR and SFDVKD.

This clone was observed a handful of times. This rearrangement joins TRBV7-9 to TRBJ2-2, with D possibly TRBD2 on 5 matching bases. Germline lookup yields CDR1 SEHNR and CDR2 FQNEAQ (reference sequence). The V and J ends lost 6 bases and 2 bases respectively, with 19 bases between them. The CDR3 is made up of 17 amino acids. The CDR3 is CASRREGGLGNTGELFF. The CDR3 bases are TGTGCCAGCAGGCGAGAGGGCGGGCTTGGTAACACCGGGGAGCTGTTTTTT. The full variable domain, rest sourced from reference TRBV7-9 and TRBJ2-2, is DTGVSQNPRHKITKRGQNVTFRCDPISEHNRLYWYRQTLGQGPEFLTYFQNEAQLEKSRLLSDRFSAERPKGSFSTLEIQRTEQGDSAMYLCASRREGGLGNTGELFFGEGSRLTVL.

Concerning this clone itself: An end of the junction differs from the germline gene, which may be a read error. The V and J genes are TRBV6-6 and TRBJ2-7; 10 bases match TRBD1. The CDR3 extends over 15 amino acids. Germline V gene data show CDR1 as MNHNY and CDR2 as SVGAGI (reference sequence). The CDR3 region has the DNA TGTGCCAGCAATAACGAGGGACAGGGGCACTGGGTAACTTTCTTC. It specifies CASNNEGQGHWVTFF.

V is TRBV13 and J is TRBJ1-3, with a weak D call TRBD1 (6 bases). CDR3 size: 15 residues. CDR1 is PRHDT and CDR2 is FYEKMQ in the germline V gene (reference sequence). With 7 bases removed from V and 0 bases from J, the gap between germline ends came to 13 bases. CDR3 loop: CASTSGTSSGNTIYF. The CDR3 DNA reads TGTGCCAGCACCTCTGGGACAAGCTCTGGAAACACCATATATTTT.

The chain combines TRBV28 with TRBJ1-6; a possible D gene is TRBD1 (5 bases). The germline V gene encodes CDR1 MDHEN and CDR2 SYDVKM. The CDR3 contains 15 residues. V was cut by 3 bases and J by 8 bases, with 14 bases left in between. This chain's CDR3 is CASSLPGTADSPLHF. CDR3 nucleotide sequence: TGTGCCAGCAGTTTGCCCGGGACGGCAGATTCACCCCTCCACTTT. Supplemented by reference TRBV28 and TRBJ1-6, the full variable domain reads DVKVTQSSRYLVKRTGEKVFLECVQDMDHENMFWYRQDPGLGLRLIYFSYDVKMKEKGDIPEGYSVSREKKERFSLILESASTNQTSMYLCASSLPGTADSPLHFGNGTRLTVT.

The chain recombines TRBV5-8 with TRBJ1-2; 7 bases align to TRBD1. The CDR3 is 14 amino acids. The trim removed 4 bases at V and 3 bases at J, leaving 6 bases unmatched. Germline-derived CDR1 and CDR2 are SGHTS and YDEGEE. The CDR3 is CASSTRTGDYGYTF. CDR3 DNA sequence: TGTGCCAGCAGCACCCGGACAGGAGACTATGGCTACACCTTC. The variable domain in full, completed from reference TRBV5-8 and TRBJ1-2, reads EAGVTQSPTHLIKTRGQQATLRCSPISGHTSVYWYQQALGLGLQFLLWYDEGEERNRGNFPPRFSGRQFPNYSSELNVNALELEDSALYLCASSTRTGDYGYTFGSGTRLTVV.

This rearrangement joins TRBV7-3 to TRBJ1-1; tentatively, D is TRBD1 (5 bases). The V and J ends lost 5 bases and 1 base respectively, with 14 bases between them. CDR3 length: 15 residues. Germline V gene sequence: CDR1 SGHTA, CDR2 FQGTGA. In nucleotides, the CDR3 is TGTGCCAGCAGCCCCAGCGGGGGGTCGAACACTGAAGCTTTCTTT. Protein product: CASSPSGGSNTEAFF.

The J gene is TRBJ2-1, the V gene TRBV3-1 (or the pseudogene TRBV3-2), with 11 nucleotides matching TRBD2. Losses at the gene ends were 4 bases for V and 4 bases for J; bases not matched to a gene: 3. The V gene's germline CDR1 is LGHDT and CDR2 YNNKEL (reference sequence). The CDR3 runs to 15 residues. The CDR3 nucleotides read TGTGCCAGCAGCCCTTCTAGCGGGAGGTACAATGAGCAGTTCTTC. Protein sequence: CASSPSSGRYNEQFF.